The 27 T cell receptor beta chains below come from one sample, sequenced in a study of STAT5B mutations in CD4+ large granular lymphocyte leukemia. Assay: immunoSEQ multiplex PCR; the TCRdb copy retains only in-frame clones and omits some. The data show about 29,000 clones, with around 78% seen just once and under 1.2% held by the top ten. Sequencing was carried out using CD4+ T cells from blood buffy coats. All receptors come from a human donor in good health.

The rearrangement links TRBV30 to TRBJ2-5; tentatively, D is TRBD2 (6 bases). This CDR3 is built from 13 residues. Germline V gene sequence: CDR1 GTSNPN, CDR2 SVGIG (reference sequence). V was trimmed by 0 bases and J by 5 bases, leaving 10 bases between them. The CDR3 nucleotides read TGTGCCTGGAGTGTGGCGGGGAGGGAGACCCAGTACTTC. It is translated as CAWSVAGRETQYF.

This clone was counted a few times. The chain employs TRBV6-6 and TRBJ2-7; maybe TRBD1 (6 bases). V was clipped by 4 bases and J by 5 bases, with 12 bases between them. Germline CDR1 is MNHNY and CDR2 is SVGAGI (reference sequence). The CDR3 consists of 13 residues. CDR3 loop: CASSFLRGDEQYV. CDR3 sequence (DNA): TGTGCCAGCAGTTTCCTCAGGGGAGACGAGCAGTACGTC.

CDR3: CASSSRRGSETQYF. As DNA, the CDR3 is TGTGCCAGCAGCTCACGGCGGGGGTCTGAGACCCAGTACTTC. This chain joins TRBV7-9 and TRBJ2-5; 7 bases are a match to TRBD2. The CDR3 has 14 amino acids. Trimming removed 4 bases from V and 5 bases from J; junction bases left unmatched: 7. Per the germline V gene, CDR1 is SEHNR and CDR2 is FQNEAQ (reference sequence).

J is TRBJ2-7 and V is TRBV2; 8 positions match TRBD2. The V segment lost 8 bases and the J segment 0 bases; nucleotides outside the gene matches: 3. Germline V gene lookup returns CDR1 SNHLY and CDR2 FYNNEI. This CDR3 comprises 13 residues. CDR3 residues: CASVSGNSYEQYF. The CDR3 nucleotides are TGTGCCAGCGTTAGCGGGAACTCCTACGAGCAGTACTTC.

The chain combines TRBV5-1 with TRBJ2-7; D perhaps matches TRBD1 (5 bases). The CDR3 is made up of 15 amino acids. Germline V lookup: CDR1 SGHRS, CDR2 YFSETQ. V was clipped by 0 bases and J by 3 bases, with 13 bases between them. This CDR3 reads CASSLEAQGFYEQYF. CDR3 nucleotide sequence: TGCGCCAGCAGCTTGGAGGCCCAGGGTTTCTACGAGCAGTACTTC.

The CDR3 nucleotides read TGTGCCAGCTCTAGGGAGATTAACACAGATACGCAGTATTTT. Protein sequence: CASSREINTDTQYF. The V call is TRBV6-4, the J call TRBJ2-3; TRBD2 might be the D (5 bases). V was clipped by 8 bases and J by 2 bases, with 14 bases between them. The CDR3 runs 14 residues. Germline CDR1 reads MRHNA; CDR2 reads SNTAGT.

The genes are TRBV15 and TRBJ2-7, with TRBD1 matching 10 bases. CDR3 length: 15 amino acids. With 5 bases clipped from V and 4 bases from J, the junction kept 8 bases outside the gene matches. Germline V lookup: CDR1 LNHNV, CDR2 YYDKDF (reference sequence). CDR3 sequence: CATSGRDRGTYEQYF. DNA for the CDR3: TGTGCCACCAGCGGGCGGGACAGGGGCACTTACGAGCAGTACTTC.

The chain's CDR3 is CATRDRGLVNTEAFF. CDR3 bases: TGTGCCACCAGGGACAGGGGGCTCGTGAACACTGAAGCTTTCTTT. The chain is built from TRBV6-1 and TRBJ1-1; 12 nucleotides match TRBD1. The CDR3 is 15 amino acids. CDR1 and CDR2 (germline): MNHNS, SASEGT. The ends lost 10 bases at V and 0 bases at J; junction bases unmatched: 6.

This clone was seen a few times. V and J are TRBV28 and TRBJ1-5; D might be TRBD1 (5 bases). Per germline, CDR1 MDHEN and CDR2 SYDVKM. Deletions cut 8 bases from V and 0 bases from J, with 8 bases between. This CDR3 spans 13 amino acids. The CDR3 sequence is CASGGYSNQPQHF. In DNA form, the CDR3 reads TGTGCCAGCGGGGGTTATAGCAATCAGCCCCAGCATTTT.

This rearrangement joins TRBV9 to TRBJ1-4, with 7 positions matching TRBD1. The CDR3 runs 17 residues. From germline, CDR1 is SGDLS and CDR2 YYNGEE. The V gene end was trimmed by 4 bases and the J gene end by 8 bases; junction bases not matched to a gene: 17. The CDR3 DNA reads as TGTGCCAGCAGCCGACTAGGGACAGTGGTAAAGGGAGAAAAACTGTTTTTT. Its protein is CASSRLGTVVKGEKLFF.

The CDR3 nucleotides are TGTGCCAGCAGTTTATCAGGACTAGCGGATAACGGGGCCTACGAGCAGTACTTC. Its translation: CASSLSGLADNGAYEQYF. The chain uses TRBV28 and TRBJ2-7, with 10 bases that match TRBD2. CDR1 is MDHEN, CDR2 SYDVKM, per germline. The CDR3 runs to 18 residues. With 1 base clipped from V and 2 bases from J, the junction kept 11 bases outside the gene matches. The full variable domain, in which reference TRBV28 and TRBJ2-7 provide the parts outside the CDR3, is DVKVTQSSRYLVKRTGEKVFLECVQDMDHENMFWYRQDPGLGLRLIYFSYDVKMKEKGDIPEGYSVSREKKERFSLILESASTNQTSMYLCASSLSGLADNGAYEQYFGPGTRLTVT.

The chain carries TRBV7-9 and TRBJ1-3; D is unclear. Trimming took 3 bases from V and 0 from J, leaving 9 bases between them. The CDR3 is 15 residues long. The germline V gene has CDR1 SEHNR and CDR2 FQNEAQ (reference sequence). This chain's CDR3 is CASSFGVGSGNTIYF. The CDR3 DNA reads as TGTGCCAGCAGCTTCGGGGTCGGCTCTGGAAACACCATATATTTT.

The V gene is TRBV9, the J gene TRBJ2-7, with D possibly matching TRBD2 (5 bases). The V and J ends lost 0 bases and 0 bases respectively, with 10 bases between them. The CDR3 contains 15 residues. Germline V CDR1 and CDR2: SGDLS, YYNGEE. CDR3 nucleotides: TGTGCCAGCAGCGTAGGAAGAGGGAGCTCCTACGAGCAGTACTTC. Translated: CASSVGRGSSYEQYF.

V and J are TRBV19 and TRBJ1-6; D remains unclear. Germline V lookup: CDR1 LNHDA, CDR2 SQIVND (reference sequence). The CDR3 runs to 15 residues. With 3 bases removed from V and 4 bases from J, the gap between germline ends came to 10 bases. In DNA form, the CDR3 reads TGTGCCAGTAGTATGGGTGCCACTTATAATTCACCCCTCCACTTT. This translates into CASSMGATYNSPLHF. Variable domain in full (rest from reference TRBV19 and TRBJ1-6): DGGITQSPKYLFRKEGQNVTLSCEQNLNHDAMYWYRQDPGQGLRLIYYSQIVNDFQKGDIAEGYSVSREKKESFPLTVTSAQKNPTAFYLCASSMGATYNSPLHFGNGTRLTVT.

The rearrangement links TRBV6-5 to TRBJ1-1, with D unresolved. Germline-derived CDR1 and CDR2 are MNHEY and SVGAGI. The V end lost 2 bases, the J end lost 5 bases, and 6 bases lay between the germline ends. This CDR3 is 12 amino acids long. The CDR3 protein is CASSYRETEAFF. The CDR3 nucleotides are TGTGCCAGCAGTTACAGGGAGACTGAAGCTTTCTTT.

This clone was counted a few times. The CDR3 sequence: CASSMLSQPQHF. CDR3 in DNA: TGTGCCAGTAGTATGTTGAGTCAGCCCCAGCATTTT. This rearrangement joins TRBV19 to TRBJ1-5; D unresolved. Germline V CDR1 and CDR2: LNHDA, SQIVND (reference sequence). The CDR3 totals 12 residues. The V and J ends lost 3 bases and 6 bases respectively, with 6 bases between them. The whole variable domain, remainder taken from reference TRBV19 and TRBJ1-5, is DGGITQSPKYLFRKEGQNVTLSCEQNLNHDAMYWYRQDPGQGLRLIYYSQIVNDFQKGDIAEGYSVSREKKESFPLTVTSAQKNPTAFYLCASSMLSQPQHFGDGTRLSIL.

The chain recombines TRBV29-1 with TRBJ1-2; no firm D call. The CDR3 is 11 amino acids. CDR1 is SQVTM, CDR2 ANQGSEA, per germline. Trimming took 2 bases from V and 8 from J, leaving 9 bases between them. The CDR3 coding sequence is TGCAGCGTTGAACGATCTTTGGGCTACACCTTC. Protein: CSVERSLGYTF.

The chain is built from TRBV30 and TRBJ2-5; D possibly corresponds to TRBD2 (5 bases). From germline, CDR1 is GTSNPN and CDR2 SVGIG (reference sequence). V was shortened by 4 bases and J by 4 bases, with 13 bases between the two germline ends. The CDR3 sequence is 13 residues long. The chain's CDR3 is CAWKVGGGETQYF. CDR3 nucleotide sequence: TGTGCCTGGAAAGTCGGAGGAGGAGAGACCCAGTACTTC. Based on the CDR3 plus reference TRBV30 and TRBJ2-5, the full variable domain is SQTIHQWPATLVQPVGSPLSLECTVEGTSNPNLYWYRQAAGRGLQLLFYSVGIGQISSEVPQNLSASRPQDRQFILSSKKLLLSDSGFYLCAWKVGGGETQYFGPGTRLLVL.

The gene calls are TRBV5-1 and TRBJ2-2; 9 bases align to TRBD2. From germline, CDR1 is SGHRS and CDR2 YFSETQ. With V trimmed by 4 bases and J by 1 base, 2 bases remained unmatched. The CDR3 runs 15 residues. CDR3 residues: CASSRLAENTGELFF. For the CDR3, the DNA is TGCGCCAGCAGCCGACTAGCGGAGAACACCGGGGAGCTGTTTTTT.

As regards this clone: An end of the junction differs from the germline gene, which may be a read error. J is TRBJ1-2 and V is TRBV7-8; D gene ambiguous. The CDR3 length is 14 residues. Per the germline V gene, CDR1 is SGHVS and CDR2 is FQNEAQ. The CDR3: CASSFLGFDYGYTF. In DNA, the CDR3 is TGTGCCAGCAGCTTTTTAGGATTTGACTACGGCTACACCTTC.

This clone was observed a few times. This chain connects TRBV5-1 to TRBJ2-7, with D possibly TRBD2 on 6 matching bases. This CDR3 region has 13 residues. Trimming stripped 6 bases from V and 0 bases from J, with 10 bases between. CDR1 SGHRS and CDR2 YFSETQ come from the germline V gene. The CDR3 protein is CASKTEGSYEQYF. Here the CDR3 DNA reads TGCGCCAGCAAGACGGAGGGCTCCTACGAGCAGTACTTC.

This clone was seen a single time. The chain is built from TRBV19 and TRBJ1-1; no firm D call. The V and J ends lost 6 bases and 4 bases respectively, with 6 bases between them. The CDR3 covers 11 residues. Germline loops: CDR1 LNHDA, CDR2 SQIVND (reference sequence). The CDR3 sequence: CASSLGTEAFF. The CDR3, as DNA: TGTGCCAGTAGCCTGGGCACTGAAGCTTTCTTT.

This chain joins TRBV29-1 and TRBJ1-2; D might be TRBD1 (6 bases). Trimming shortened V by 6 bases and J by 6 bases, and 14 bases separated the two germline ends. From germline, CDR1 is SQVTM and CDR2 ANQGSEA. The CDR3 has 12 amino acids. The CDR3 nucleotides are TGCAGCGTCGTTATGGGGGCCAATGGCTACACCTTC. The encoded protein is CSVVMGANGYTF. The entire variable domain, with the rest obtained from reference TRBV29-1 and TRBJ1-2, is as follows: SAVISQKPSRDICQRGTSLTIQCQVDSQVTMMFWYRQQPGQSLTLIATANQGSEATYESGFVIDKFPISRPNLTFSTLTVSNMSPEDSSIYLCSVVMGANGYTFGSGTRLTVV.

There are a few counts of this clone. This rearrangement joins TRBV5-4 to TRBJ2-2; D uncertain. Between the trimmed V and J ends, which lost 0 bases and 4 bases, there was a span of 7 bases. This CDR3 spans 14 amino acids. Germline CDR1 reads SGHNT; CDR2 reads YYREEE (reference sequence). Here the CDR3 reads CASSLDLATGELFF. The CDR3 DNA follows: TGTGCCAGCAGCTTGGACCTCGCCACCGGGGAGCTGTTTTTT.

The genes are TRBV28 and TRBJ2-3; TRBD2 aligns across 8 bases. The CDR3 length is 15 residues. V lost 6 bases to trimming and J lost 0 bases; unmatched junction nucleotides: 5. Per the germline V gene, CDR1 is MDHEN and CDR2 is SYDVKM. The CDR3 sequence is CASSGSGGSTDTQYF. CDR3 DNA sequence: TGTGCCAGCAGCGGAAGCGGGGGTAGCACAGATACGCAGTATTTT.

There are a few counts of this clone. The CDR3 loop reads CASSLKTEPFGYTF. CDR3 in DNA: TGCGCCAGCAGCTTGAAGACAGAGCCCTTTGGCTACACCTTC. The chain combines TRBV5-1 with TRBJ1-2; weak D call: TRBD1 (5 bases). V lost 1 base to trimming and J lost 7 bases, with 14 bases between them. Germline V gene data show CDR1 as SGHRS and CDR2 as YFSETQ. The CDR3 extends over 14 amino acids.

J is TRBJ2-1 and V is TRBV18; D unresolved. Trimming stripped 2 bases from V and 0 bases from J, with 17 bases between. The CDR3 runs to 18 residues. The germline gives CDR1 KGHSH, CDR2 LQKENI. The CDR3 region has the DNA TGTGCCAGCTCACCAAGGACCGAGAGGACGGTCTCCTACAATGAGCAGTTCTTC. It specifies CASSPRTERTVSYNEQFF.